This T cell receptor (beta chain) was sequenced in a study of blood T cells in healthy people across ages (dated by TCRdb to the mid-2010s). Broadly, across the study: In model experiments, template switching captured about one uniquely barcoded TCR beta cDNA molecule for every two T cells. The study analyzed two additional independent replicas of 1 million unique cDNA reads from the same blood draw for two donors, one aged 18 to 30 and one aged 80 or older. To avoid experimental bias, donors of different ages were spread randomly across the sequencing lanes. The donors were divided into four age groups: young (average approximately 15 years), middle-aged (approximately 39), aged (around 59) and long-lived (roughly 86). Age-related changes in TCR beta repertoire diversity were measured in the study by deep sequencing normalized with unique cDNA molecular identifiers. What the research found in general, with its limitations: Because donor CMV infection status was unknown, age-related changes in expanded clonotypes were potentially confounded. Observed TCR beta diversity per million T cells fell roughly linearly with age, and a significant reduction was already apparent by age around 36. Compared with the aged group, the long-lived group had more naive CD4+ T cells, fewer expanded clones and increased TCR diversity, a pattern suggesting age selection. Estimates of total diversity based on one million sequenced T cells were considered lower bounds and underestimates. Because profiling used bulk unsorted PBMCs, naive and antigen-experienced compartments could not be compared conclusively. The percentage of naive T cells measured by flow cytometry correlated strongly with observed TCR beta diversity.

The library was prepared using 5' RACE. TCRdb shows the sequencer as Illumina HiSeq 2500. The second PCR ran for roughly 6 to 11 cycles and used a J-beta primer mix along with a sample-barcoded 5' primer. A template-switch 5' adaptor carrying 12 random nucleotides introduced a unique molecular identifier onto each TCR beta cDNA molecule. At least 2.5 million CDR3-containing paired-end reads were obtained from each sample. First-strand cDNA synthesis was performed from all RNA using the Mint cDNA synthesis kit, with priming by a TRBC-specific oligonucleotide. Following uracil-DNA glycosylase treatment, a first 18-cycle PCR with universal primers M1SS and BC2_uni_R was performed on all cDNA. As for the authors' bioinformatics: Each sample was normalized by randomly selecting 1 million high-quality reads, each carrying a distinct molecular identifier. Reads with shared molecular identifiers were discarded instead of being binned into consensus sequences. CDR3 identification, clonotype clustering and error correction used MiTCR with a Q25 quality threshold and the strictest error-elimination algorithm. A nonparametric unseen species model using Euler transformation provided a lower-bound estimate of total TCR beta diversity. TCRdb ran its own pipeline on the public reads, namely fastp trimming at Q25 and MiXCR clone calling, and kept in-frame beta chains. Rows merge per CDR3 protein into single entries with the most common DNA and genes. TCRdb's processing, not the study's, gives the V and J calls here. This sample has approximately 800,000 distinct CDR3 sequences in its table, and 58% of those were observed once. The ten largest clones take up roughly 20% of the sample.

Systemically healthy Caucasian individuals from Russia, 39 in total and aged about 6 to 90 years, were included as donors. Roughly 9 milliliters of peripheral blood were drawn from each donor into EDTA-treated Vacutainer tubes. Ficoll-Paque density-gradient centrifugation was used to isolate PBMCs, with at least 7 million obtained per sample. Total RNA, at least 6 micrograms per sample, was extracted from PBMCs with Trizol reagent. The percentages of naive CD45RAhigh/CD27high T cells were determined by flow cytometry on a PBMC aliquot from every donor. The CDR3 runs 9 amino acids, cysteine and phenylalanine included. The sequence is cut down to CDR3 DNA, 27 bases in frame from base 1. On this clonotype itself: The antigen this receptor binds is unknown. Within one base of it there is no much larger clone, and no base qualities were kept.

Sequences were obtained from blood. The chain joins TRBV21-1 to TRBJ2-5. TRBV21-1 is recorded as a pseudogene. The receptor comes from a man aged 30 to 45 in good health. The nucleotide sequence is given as TGTGCCAGCCTGGAGACCCAGTACTTC. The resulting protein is CASLETQYF.